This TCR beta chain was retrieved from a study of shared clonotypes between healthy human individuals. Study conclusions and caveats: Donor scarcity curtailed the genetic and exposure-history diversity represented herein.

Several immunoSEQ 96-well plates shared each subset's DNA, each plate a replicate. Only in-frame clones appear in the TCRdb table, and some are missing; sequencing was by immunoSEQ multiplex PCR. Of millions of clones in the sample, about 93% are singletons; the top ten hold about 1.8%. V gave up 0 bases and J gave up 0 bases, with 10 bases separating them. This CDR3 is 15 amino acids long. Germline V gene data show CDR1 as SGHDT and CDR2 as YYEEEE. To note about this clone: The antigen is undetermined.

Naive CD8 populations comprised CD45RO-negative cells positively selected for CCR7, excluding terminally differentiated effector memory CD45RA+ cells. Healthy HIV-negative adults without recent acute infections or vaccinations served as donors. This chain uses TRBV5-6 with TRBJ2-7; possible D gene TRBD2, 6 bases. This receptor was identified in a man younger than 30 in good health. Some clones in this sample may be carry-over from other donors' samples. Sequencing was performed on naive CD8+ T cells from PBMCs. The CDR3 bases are TGTGCCAGCAGCTTGGAGGCGGGATTCTCCTACGAGCAGTACTTC. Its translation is CASSLEAGFSYEQYF. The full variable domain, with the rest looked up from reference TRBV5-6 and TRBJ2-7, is DAGVTQSPTHLIKTRGQQVTLRCSPKSGHDTVSWYQQALGQGPQFIFQYYEEEERQRGNFPDRFSGHQFPNYSSELNVNALLLGDSALYLCASSLEAGFSYEQYFGPGTRLTVT.